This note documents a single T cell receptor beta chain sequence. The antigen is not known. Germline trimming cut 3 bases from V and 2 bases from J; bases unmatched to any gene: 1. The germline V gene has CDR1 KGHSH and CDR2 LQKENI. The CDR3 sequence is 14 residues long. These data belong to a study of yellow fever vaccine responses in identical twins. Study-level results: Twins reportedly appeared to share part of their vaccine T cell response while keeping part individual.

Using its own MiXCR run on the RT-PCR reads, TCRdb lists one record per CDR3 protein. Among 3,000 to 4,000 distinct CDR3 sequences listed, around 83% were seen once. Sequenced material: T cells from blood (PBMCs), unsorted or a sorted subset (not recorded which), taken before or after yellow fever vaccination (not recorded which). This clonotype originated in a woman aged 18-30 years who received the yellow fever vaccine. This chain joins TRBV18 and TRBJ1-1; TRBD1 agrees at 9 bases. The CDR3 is CASSPGQGNTEAFF. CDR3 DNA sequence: TGTGCCAGCTCACCGGGACAGGGAAACACTGAAGCTTTCTTT.